This T cell receptor beta chain appears in the sequencing data of a study of cytomegalovirus exposure and HLA in healthy donors. Broader study findings: Cytomegalovirus association was listed for 170 or so TCR beta chains. Researchers left out some V segments, among them TRBV6-2 and TRBV6-3, as indistinguishable.

This clone occurred a few times. The antigen remains undetermined. In the PCR, 60 Vbeta and 13 Jbeta primers were used. The protocol was immunoSEQ multiplex PCR, while the TCRdb copy is restricted to in-frame clones and leaves out a portion. The sample holds 100,000 to 140,000 clones, around 69% seen once. V was cut by 6 bases and J by 2 bases, with 11 bases left in between. The CDR3 contains 13 residues. Looked up from germline, CDR1 is MNHEY and CDR2 is SVGAGI. The gene calls are TRBV6-5 and TRBJ2-7, with a tentative D call TRBD1 (5 bases). The receptor comes from a man between 18 and 35 years old in good health and CMV-seronegative. Sequenced sample: PBMCs. The CDR3: CASRRAGTYEQYF. The CDR3 DNA is TGTGCCAGCAGGAGAGCAGGGACCTACGAGCAGTACTTC.